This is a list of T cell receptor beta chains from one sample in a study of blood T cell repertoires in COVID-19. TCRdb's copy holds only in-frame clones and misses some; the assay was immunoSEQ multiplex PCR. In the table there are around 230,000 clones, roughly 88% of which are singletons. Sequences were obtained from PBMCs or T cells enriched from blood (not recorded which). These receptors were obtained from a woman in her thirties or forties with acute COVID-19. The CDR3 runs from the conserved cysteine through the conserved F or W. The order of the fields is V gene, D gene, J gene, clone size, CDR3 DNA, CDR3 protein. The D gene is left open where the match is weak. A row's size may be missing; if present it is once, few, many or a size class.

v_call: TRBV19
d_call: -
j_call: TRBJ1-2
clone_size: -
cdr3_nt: TGTGCCAGTAGTGCAGTCTATCACAGGGATGGCTACACCTTC
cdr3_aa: CASSAVYHRDGYTF

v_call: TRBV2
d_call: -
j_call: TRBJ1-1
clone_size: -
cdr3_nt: TGTGCCAGCAGTCTACAGGTGAACACTGAAGCTTTCTTT
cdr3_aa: CASSLQVNTEAFF

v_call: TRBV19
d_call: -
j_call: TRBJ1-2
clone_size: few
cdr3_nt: TGTGCCAGTAGTATAGCGGGGATCTCAGTACACGGCTACACCTTC
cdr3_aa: CASSIAGISVHGYTF

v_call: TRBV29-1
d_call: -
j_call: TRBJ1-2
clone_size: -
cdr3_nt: TGCAGCGTTCGTCCCGGAGACTATGGCTACACCTTC
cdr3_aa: CSVRPGDYGYTF

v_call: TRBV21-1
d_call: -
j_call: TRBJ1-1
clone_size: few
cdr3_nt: TGTGCCAGCAGCAGAGGGCGTGGACGGATAATGAACACTGAAGCTTTCTTT
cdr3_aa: CASSRGRGRIMNTEAFF

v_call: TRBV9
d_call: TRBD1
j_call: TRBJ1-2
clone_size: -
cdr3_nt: TGTGCCAGCAGCGTATCAGGGGGTTCGGACGGCTACACCTTC
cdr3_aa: CASSVSGGSDGYTF

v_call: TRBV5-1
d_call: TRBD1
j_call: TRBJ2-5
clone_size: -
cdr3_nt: TGCGCCAGCAGTCAACTAGGACAGGCAGAGACCCAGTACTTC
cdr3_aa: CASSQLGQAETQYF

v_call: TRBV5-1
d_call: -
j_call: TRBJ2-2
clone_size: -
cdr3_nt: TGCGCCAGCAGCTTGGAGCCCAGGGGATCGAACACCGGGGAGCTGTTTTTT
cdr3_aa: CASSLEPRGSNTGELFF

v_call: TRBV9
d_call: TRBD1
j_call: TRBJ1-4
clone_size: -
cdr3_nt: TGTGCCAGCAGCATCCACAGGGGCCCCAATGAAAAACTGTTTTTT
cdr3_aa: CASSIHRGPNEKLFF

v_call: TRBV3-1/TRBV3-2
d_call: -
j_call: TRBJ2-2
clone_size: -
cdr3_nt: TGTGCCAGCAAGCCCGGGACACTGAACACCGGGGAGCTGTTTTTT
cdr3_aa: CASKPGTLNTGELFF

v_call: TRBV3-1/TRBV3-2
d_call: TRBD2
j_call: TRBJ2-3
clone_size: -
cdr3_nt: TGTGCCAGCAGCCCACTAGCGGGGGAGTACACAGATACGCAGTATTTT
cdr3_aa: CASSPLAGEYTDTQYF

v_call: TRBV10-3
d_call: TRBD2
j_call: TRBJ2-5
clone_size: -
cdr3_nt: TGTGCCATCAGTAGCGGGACTAGCGGGGGGGCGGAGACCCAGTACTTC
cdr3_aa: CAISSGTSGGAETQYF

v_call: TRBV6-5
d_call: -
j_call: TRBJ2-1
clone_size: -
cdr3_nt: TGTGCCAGCAGTTACGATCTGAGTGAGCAGTTCTTC
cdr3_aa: CASSYDLSEQFF

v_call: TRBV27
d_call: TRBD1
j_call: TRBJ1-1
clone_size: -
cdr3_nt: TGTGCCAGCAGTTTTTTCGCATCCCACGGTGGAGCAGGGGGAGCTGAAGCTTTCTTT
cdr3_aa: CASSFFASHGGAGGAEAFF

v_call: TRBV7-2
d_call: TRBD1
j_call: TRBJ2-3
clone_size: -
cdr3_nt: TGTGCCAGCAGCTCTGTCGGGACAGGGATGCAGTATTTT
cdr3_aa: CASSSVGTGMQYF

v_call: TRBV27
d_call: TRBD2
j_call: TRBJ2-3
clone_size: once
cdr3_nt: TGTGCCAGCAGTTTATTCCCTAGCGGAAGAGATACGCAGTATTTT
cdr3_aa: CASSLFPSGRDTQYF

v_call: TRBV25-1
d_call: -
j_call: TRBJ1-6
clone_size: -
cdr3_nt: TGTGCCAGCCAGGACAGAAATTCACCCCTCCACTTT
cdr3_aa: CASQDRNSPLHF

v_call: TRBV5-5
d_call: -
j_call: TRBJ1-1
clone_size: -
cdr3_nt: TGTGCCAGCAGCTTACTAGGACTGTCGGATGAAGCTTTCTTT
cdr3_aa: CASSLLGLSDEAFF

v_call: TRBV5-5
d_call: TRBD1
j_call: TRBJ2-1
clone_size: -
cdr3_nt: TGTGCCAGCAGCTTGGAACAGGGGGTTCGATCCTATGAGCAGTTCTTC
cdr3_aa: CASSLEQGVRSYEQFF

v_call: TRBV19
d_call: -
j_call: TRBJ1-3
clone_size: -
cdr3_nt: TGTGCCAGCAAGCCTACAGGCCTCTCTGGAAACACCATATATTTT
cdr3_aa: CASKPTGLSGNTIYF

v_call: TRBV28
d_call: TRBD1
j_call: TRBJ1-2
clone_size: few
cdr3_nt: TGTGCCAGCAGTTTAGGGGGACAGGGGTCAGACTATGGCTACACCTTC
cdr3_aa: CASSLGGQGSDYGYTF

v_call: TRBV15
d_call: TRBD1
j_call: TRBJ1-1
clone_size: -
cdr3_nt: TGTGCCACCAGCATACAGGGGTCGTTGACTGAAGCTTTCTTT
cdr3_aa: CATSIQGSLTEAFF

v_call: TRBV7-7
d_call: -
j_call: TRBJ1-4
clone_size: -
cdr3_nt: TGTGCTAGCACCGAAGCCCGCCCCCCACGGGGTAATGAAAAACTGTTTTTT
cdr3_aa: CASTEARPPRGNEKLFF

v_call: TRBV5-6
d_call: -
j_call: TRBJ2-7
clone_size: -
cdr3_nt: TGTGCCAGCAGCACGGGATCTTACGAGCAGTACTTC
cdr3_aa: CASSTGSYEQYF

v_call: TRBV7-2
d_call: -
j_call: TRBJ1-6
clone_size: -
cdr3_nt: TGTGCCAGCAGCTTACCCCCAGTCCACCTTTCACCCCTCCACTTT
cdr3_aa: CASSLPPVHLSPLHF

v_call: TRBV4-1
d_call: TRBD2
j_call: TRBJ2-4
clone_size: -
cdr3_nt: TGCGCCAGCAGCCATTGGGTAGCGGGGCTAGCCAAAAACATTCAGTACTTC
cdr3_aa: CASSHWVAGLAKNIQYF

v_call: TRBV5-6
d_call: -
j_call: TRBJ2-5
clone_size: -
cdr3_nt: TGTGCCAGCAGCTTGGCCGCCGGGGGAACCCAGTACTTC
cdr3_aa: CASSLAAGGTQYF

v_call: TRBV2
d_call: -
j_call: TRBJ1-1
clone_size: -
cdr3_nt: TGTGCCAGCCTATCCACTCATACCACAGCCGGGACACCAGGCACTGAAGCTTTCTTT
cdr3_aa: CASLSTHTTAGTPGTEAFF

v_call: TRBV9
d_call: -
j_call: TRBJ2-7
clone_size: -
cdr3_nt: TGTGCCAGCAGCCCCCAGTCCAGCTCCTACGAGCAGTACTTC
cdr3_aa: CASSPQSSSYEQYF

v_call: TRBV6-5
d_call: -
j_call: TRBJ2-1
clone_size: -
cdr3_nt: TGTGCCAGCAGTTACGGTCTCGGGGGAAATGAGCAGTTCTTC
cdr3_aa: CASSYGLGGNEQFF

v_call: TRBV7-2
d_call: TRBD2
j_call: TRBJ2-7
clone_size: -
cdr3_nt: TGTGCCAGCAGCTGGGGACTAGCCAGCTACGAGCAGTACTTC
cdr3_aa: CASSWGLASYEQYF